This T cell receptor beta chain was retrieved from a study of T cells in women clearing cervical HPV infection. TCRdb's table, derived via immunoSEQ multiplex PCR, lists solely in-frame clones and lacks some. The sample totals under 45,000 clones. The germline V gene encodes CDR1 SGHTA and CDR2 FQGTGA. The CDR3 loop spans 16 amino acids. Trimming removed 1 base from V and 1 base from J, with 11 bases in between. Study-wide findings and caveats: It is unknown whether associations predate infection; no effector/memory or HPV-specific sorting.

A remark on this clone: As yet, its antigen is unknown. The read ends 3 residues before the CDR3 terminus; that terminus is restored from the germline J gene.

V is TRBV7-3 and J is TRBJ1-3, with D perhaps TRBD1 (6 bases). The TCR originated in a woman aged 18 to 75 with a cervical HPV16 infection that either progressed to CIN3+ or cleared (not recorded which). Sequencing was performed on blood buffy coat. The CDR3 is CASSLMGQTSGNTIYF. The part of the CDR3 DNA that was read is TGTGCCAGCAGCTTAATGGGACAAACATCTGGAAACACC.